This TCR beta chain was sequenced in a study of blood T cell repertoires in COVID-19. This clone appeared once. The table came from immunoSEQ multiplex PCR; TCRdb's copy has only in-frame clones and leaves some out. The sample includes about 200,000 clones, less than 85% of them seen just once. V was clipped by 3 bases and J by 3 bases; unmatched bases: 7. CDR1 and CDR2 (germline): MNHNS, SASEGT. The CDR3 extends over 15 amino acids. The chain combines TRBV6-1 with TRBJ1-2, with 7 bases that match TRBD1. The sequence was obtained from a man in his forties or fifties who had recovered from COVID-19. The material sequenced was PBMCs or T cells enriched from blood (not recorded which). CDR3 nucleotide sequence: TGTGCCAGCAGTGAGACAGGGAAAGTAGACTATGGCTACACCTTC. Its protein product is CASSETGKVDYGYTF.